Listed here are 31 T cell receptor beta chains from one sample, sequenced in a study of blood T cell repertoires in COVID-19. Data came from immunoSEQ multiplex PCR; TCRdb stores just in-frame clones and leaves some out. The table has 150,000 to 250,000 clones, about 80% seen once. The material sequenced was PBMCs or T cells enriched from blood (not recorded which). Receptor source: a man in his forties or fifties who had recovered from COVID-19.

This sequence joins TRBV6-2 or TRBV6-3 and TRBJ1-2; 8 bases match TRBD1. CDR3 length equals 13 residues. Germline CDR1 is MNHEY and CDR2 is SVGEGT. With V trimmed by 5 bases and J by 8 bases, 7 bases remained unmatched. CDR3 nucleotides: TGTGCCAGCAGTCTACAGGGGGTAAGAGGCTACACCTTC. Its protein product is CASSLQGVRGYTF.

The V gene is TRBV18, the J gene TRBJ1-6, with D unresolved. This CDR3 contains 17 residues. V was trimmed by 4 bases and J by 0 bases, leaving 13 bases between them. Germline assignment: CDR1 KGHSH and CDR2 LQKENI. CDR3 sequence reads: CASSQATPSSYNSPLHF. Written as DNA, the CDR3 is TGTGCCAGCTCACAGGCGACTCCGAGCTCCTATAATTCACCCCTCCACTTT.

The chain recombines TRBV28 with TRBJ2-7; 8 bases agree with TRBD1. The CDR3 has 18 residues. V dropped 6 bases and J dropped 8; count of bases not matched to a gene: 24. Germline lookup yields CDR1 MDHEN and CDR2 SYDVKM. The CDR3, as DNA: TGTGCCAGCAGCCTTCCGACTAACCGACAGGGGTGGACCCGTAAGCAGTACTTC. Residues: CASSLPTNRQGWTRKQYF. Supplemented by reference TRBV28 and TRBJ2-7, the full variable domain reads DVKVTQSSRYLVKRTGEKVFLECVQDMDHENMFWYRQDPGLGLRLIYFSYDVKMKEKGDIPEGYSVSREKKERFSLILESASTNQTSMYLCASSLPTNRQGWTRKQYFGPGTRLTVT.

The chain employs TRBV4-2 and TRBJ2-3; D might be TRBD2 (5 bases). V was clipped by 0 bases and J by 0 bases, with 7 bases between them. Germline CDR1 LGHNA, CDR2 YNFKEQ. This CDR3 has 15 residues. CDR3 sequence reads: CASSQETTSTDTQYF. CDR3 nucleotides: TGTGCCAGCAGCCAAGAGACTACTAGCACAGATACGCAGTATTTT.

This clone showed up just once. V gene TRBV19 combines with J gene TRBJ1-1; tentative D call: TRBD1 (6 bases). The length of the CDR3 is 15 residues. The germline V gene encodes CDR1 LNHDA and CDR2 SQIVND (reference sequence). The germline V and J ends were trimmed by 3 bases and 2 bases, with 13 bases remaining between them. CDR3 nucleotides: TGTGCCAGTAGTATCGCAGGGGCTCCTAACACTGAAGCTTTCTTT. This encodes CASSIAGAPNTEAFF.

There are a few counts of this clone. The chain joins TRBV6-2 or TRBV6-3 to TRBJ1-1, with a possible D match to TRBD1 (6 bases). The CDR3 has 15 amino acids. V lost 0 bases and J lost 5, with 13 bases in between. In germline, CDR1 is MNHEY, CDR2 SVGEGT. The CDR3 reads CASSYSKGVETEAFF. DNA for the CDR3: TGTGCCAGCAGTTACTCCAAGGGGGTCGAAACTGAAGCTTTCTTT.

In nucleotides, the CDR3 is TGTGCCAGCAGATTTACATATACCGCAGATACGCAGTATTTT. Amino acids: CASRFTYTADTQYF. This chain connects TRBV6-5 to TRBJ2-3; D uncertain. Trimming took 6 bases from V and 4 from J, leaving 14 bases between them. This CDR3 spans 14 amino acids. Looked up from germline, CDR1 is MNHEY and CDR2 is SVGAGI.

This chain uses TRBV7-2 with TRBJ1-2; 10 bases are a match to TRBD1. V was pared by 1 base and J by 8 bases, with 7 bases of the junction left unmatched. The V gene's germline CDR1 is SGHTA and CDR2 FQGNSA. This CDR3 contains 15 residues. The CDR3 loop is CASSLVLGQGHGYTF. The CDR3 nucleotides read TGTGCCAGCAGCTTAGTATTGGGACAGGGGCACGGCTACACCTTC.

The V gene is TRBV28, the J gene TRBJ1-2; maybe TRBD1 (5 bases). Between the trimmed V and J ends, which lost 10 bases and 4 bases, there was a span of 25 bases. The CDR3 has 16 residues. Germline CDR1 is MDHEN and CDR2 is SYDVKM. CDR3 coding DNA: TGTGCCACCCGGAGGGCCGGACATGGCCCGCCCTATGGCTACACCTTC. Translating it yields CATRRAGHGPPYGYTF.

The rearrangement uses TRBV5-1 and TRBJ1-4; tentative D call: TRBD1 (6 bases). V shed 4 bases and J shed 5 bases, with 18 bases lying between them. This CDR3 comprises 16 residues. The germline V gene has CDR1 SGHRS and CDR2 YFSETQ. CDR3 DNA: TGCGCCAGCAGCAGTGGATGGGGGCGGAGGAATGAAAAACTGTTTTTT. Amino acid sequence: CASSSGWGRRNEKLFF. The full variable domain, rest sourced from reference TRBV5-1 and TRBJ1-4, is KAGVTQTPRYLIKTRGQQVTLSCSPISGHRSVSWYQQTPGQGLQFLFEYFSETQRNKGNFPGRFSGRQFSNSRSEMNVSTLELGDSALYLCASSSGWGRRNEKLFFGSGTQLSVL.

Note on this clone: Additional DNA sequences in this sample encode the identical CDR3. The CDR3 protein is CASSLQPGNTEAFF. The CDR3, as DNA: TGCGCCAGCAGCTTGCAACCGGGGAACACTGAAGCTTTCTTT. This chain connects TRBV5-1 to TRBJ1-1; D gene unclear. V lost 1 base, J lost 1 base, and 8 bases lay in between. CDR1 SGHRS and CDR2 YFSETQ come from the germline V gene. This CDR3 is built from 14 residues.

This chain connects TRBV19 to TRBJ1-2, with TRBD1 as a possible D gene (6 bases). V was shortened by 6 bases and J by 8 bases, with 16 bases between the two germline ends. Looked up from germline, CDR1 is LNHDA and CDR2 is SQIVND (reference sequence). CDR3 length: 13 amino acids. The CDR3 region is CASRVQGTRGYTF. In DNA form, the CDR3 reads TGTGCCAGTAGGGTGCAGGGGACGAGAGGCTACACCTTC.

V gene TRBV4-1 combines with J gene TRBJ1-2; D is unresolved. CDR3 size: 18 residues. Germline V lookup: CDR1 MGHRA, CDR2 YSYEKL. Trimming took 3 bases from V and 0 from J, leaving 20 bases between them. The CDR3 region is CASSHNIGPRGANYGYTF. For the CDR3, the DNA is TGCGCCAGCAGCCATAATATAGGCCCCCGAGGAGCTAACTATGGCTACACCTTC.

The chain has TRBV20-1 and TRBJ2-7; D perhaps matches TRBD1 (6 bases). The germline V gene encodes CDR1 DFQATT and CDR2 SNEGSKA (reference sequence). This CDR3 has 11 amino acids. V was cut by 5 bases and J by 4 bases, with 9 bases left in between. The DNA of the CDR3 is TGCAGTGCTCGACAGGTTTACGAGCAGTACTTC. As protein: CSARQVYEQYF.

This chain connects TRBV7-2 to TRBJ1-5; 7 bases align to TRBD1. There are 14 residues in the CDR3. The ends lost 5 bases at V and 7 bases at J; junction bases unmatched: 8. CDR1 is SGHTA, CDR2 FQGNSA, per germline. CDR3 sequence (DNA): TGTGCCAGCAGCCGGGACAGAGCAGACCAGCCCCAGCATTTT. This translates into CASSRDRADQPQHF.

This rearrangement joins TRBV19 to TRBJ2-3, with TRBD1 matching over 9 bases. V dropped 6 bases and J dropped 6; count of bases not matched to a gene: 10. The length of the CDR3 is 15 residues. Looked up from germline, CDR1 is LNHDA and CDR2 is SQIVND (reference sequence). CDR3 amino acids: CASRESDRGWDTQYF. For the CDR3, the DNA is TGTGCCAGTAGGGAATCGGACAGGGGATGGGATACGCAGTATTTT. Supplemented by reference TRBV19 and TRBJ2-3, the full variable domain reads DGGITQSPKYLFRKEGQNVTLSCEQNLNHDAMYWYRQDPGQGLRLIYYSQIVNDFQKGDIAEGYSVSREKKESFPLTVTSAQKNPTAFYLCASRESDRGWDTQYFGPGTRLTVL.

The V gene is TRBV12-3 or TRBV12-4, the J gene TRBJ1-5; D call uncertain. The V gene lost 2 bases and the J gene lost 11 bases, with 10 bases spanning the gap. The CDR3 contains 12 residues. This CDR3 is CASSLSDKSQHF. In DNA, the CDR3 is TGTGCCAGCAGTTTATCAGACAAGTCCCAGCATTTT.

This chain uses TRBV4-2 with TRBJ2-7; D is possibly TRBD1 (6 bases). CDR1 LGHNA and CDR2 YNFKEQ come from the germline V gene. The CDR3 sequence is 14 residues long. V lost 0 bases and J 1 base, leaving 7 bases between the germline ends. CDR3 amino acids: CASSQEQGSYEQYF. CDR3 nucleotides: TGTGCCAGCAGCCAAGAACAGGGTTCCTACGAGCAGTACTTC.

J is TRBJ1-2 and V is TRBV3-1 (or the pseudogene TRBV3-2); 9 bases match TRBD1. Germline lookup yields CDR1 LGHDT and CDR2 YNNKEL (reference sequence). This CDR3 comprises 14 residues. The V gene end was trimmed by 4 bases and the J gene end by 8 bases; junction bases not matched to a gene: 8. CDR3 residues: CASSPEGTGRGYTF. The CDR3 coding sequence is TGTGCCAGCAGCCCCGAGGGGACAGGGCGAGGCTACACCTTC.

This rearrangement joins TRBV27 to TRBJ1-2; TRBD1 agrees at 7 bases. CDR3 length: 14 residues. Trimming took 6 bases from V and 3 from J; bases not matched to a gene: 7. CDR1 is MNHEY, CDR2 SMNVEV, per germline (reference sequence). For the CDR3, the DNA is TGTGCCAGCAGCCCCATGGGGACAGACTATGGCTACACCTTC. It codes for CASSPMGTDYGYTF.

This chain links TRBV29-1 with TRBJ1-1, with D possibly being TRBD1 (6 bases). V was clipped by 5 bases and J by 4 bases, with 11 bases between them. Germline values: CDR1 SQVTM, CDR2 ANQGSEA. CDR3 length: 12 residues. The CDR3 reads CSVIQGSTEAFF. The CDR3, as DNA: TGCAGCGTTATACAGGGTTCCACTGAAGCTTTCTTT.

The chain couples TRBV5-1 to TRBJ2-3; D might be TRBD2 (5 bases). Germline-derived CDR1 and CDR2 are SGHRS and YFSETQ. The CDR3 consists of 15 residues. V was pared by 0 bases and J by 1 base, with 9 bases between. CDR3 sequence (DNA): TGCGCCAGCAGCTTGGCCGGAGGAGGCACAGATACGCAGTATTTT. Its translation is CASSLAGGGTDTQYF.

The chain has TRBV5-1 and TRBJ1-2; D is perhaps TRBD1 (6 bases). Trimming took off 4 bases at V and 2 bases at J, with 30 bases between the two ends. CDR1 SGHRS and CDR2 YFSETQ come from the germline V gene. The CDR3 runs to 20 residues. The CDR3 reads CASSGIPQGSRDMRNYGYTF. CDR3 bases: TGCGCCAGCAGCGGAATCCCACAGGGTTCCCGTGATATGAGGAACTATGGCTACACCTTC.

This clone was seen only a few times. This sample also contains other DNA sequences that code for the same CDR3. J is TRBJ1-2 and V is TRBV18; 8 bases fit TRBD1. The germline CDR1 and CDR2 sequences are KGHSH and LQKENI. V shed 1 base, J shed 3 bases, and the junction held 1 base outside the gene matches. The CDR3 loop spans 14 amino acids. CDR3 bases: TGTGCCAGCTCACCACTGGACAGGGACTATGGCTACACCTTC. Encoded protein: CASSPLDRDYGYTF.

V is TRBV4-3 and J is TRBJ1-6; D is ambiguous. There are 16 residues in the CDR3. Germline CDR1 LGHNA, CDR2 YSLEER. With 1 base removed from V and 4 bases from J, the gap between germline ends came to 11 bases. In nucleotides, the CDR3 is TGCGCCAGCAGCCAAGGTTTAAGAGTTTATAATTCACCCCTCCACTTT. As protein: CASSQGLRVYNSPLHF.

The chain links TRBV6-1 to TRBJ1-1, with 7 bases lining up with TRBD1. Germline V gene data show CDR1 as MNHNS and CDR2 as SASEGT. This CDR3 comprises 18 residues. V shed 2 bases, J shed 0 bases, and the junction held 12 bases outside the gene matches. The CDR3 coding sequence is TGTGCCAGCAGTGAATTTTTGGGGACAGCCGGAATGAACACTGAAGCTTTCTTT. Translation: CASSEFLGTAGMNTEAFF.

This clone has just a few counts. The CDR3 protein is CASSQITGDGYTF. The CDR3 nucleotides are TGTGCCAGCAGCCAAATCACAGGGGATGGCTACACCTTC. The rearrangement uses TRBV7-2 and TRBJ1-2, with 7 bases matching TRBD1. There are 13 residues in the CDR3. Germline V gene lookup returns CDR1 SGHTA and CDR2 FQGNSA. The V gene end was trimmed by 5 bases and the J gene end by 6 bases; junction bases not matched to a gene: 6.

The chain recombines TRBV9 with TRBJ1-3, with a possible D match to TRBD1 (5 bases). Germline assignment: CDR1 SGDLS and CDR2 YYNGEE. This CDR3 region has 16 residues. V was shortened by 1 base and J by 0 bases, with 11 bases between the two germline ends. This CDR3 reads CASSVTTGYSGNTIYF. CDR3 bases: TGTGCCAGCAGCGTAACAACAGGCTACTCTGGAAACACCATATATTTT.

The rearrangement uses TRBV2 and TRBJ2-7, with 7 bases fitting TRBD1. V lost 6 bases, J lost 3 bases, and 5 bases stayed unmatched. This CDR3 is built from 13 residues. CDR1 is SNHLY and CDR2 is FYNNEI in the germline V gene. The CDR3 loop is CASRKGAYYEQYF. The CDR3 bases are TGTGCCAGCAGAAAGGGGGCCTACTACGAGCAGTACTTC.

V usage is TRBV28 and J usage is TRBJ2-1; D might be TRBD2 (7 bases). The CDR3 is 14 amino acids. Trimming left V 3 bases short and J 6 bases short, with 12 bases between. Germline-derived CDR1 and CDR2 are MDHEN and SYDVKM. The CDR3 nucleotides are TGTGCCAGCAGTTTTGGAGGGGGGGTCAATGAGCAGTTCTTC. It encodes CASSFGGGVNEQFF.

The chain couples TRBV6-6 to TRBJ1-3, with TRBD1 as a possible D gene (6 bases). This CDR3 has 15 amino acids. From germline, CDR1 is MNHNY and CDR2 SVGAGI (reference sequence). The germline V and J ends were trimmed by 5 bases and 2 bases, with 13 bases remaining between them. CDR3 coding DNA: TGTGCCAGCAGTGGTCAGGGGATTACTGGAAACACCATATATTTT. This sequence encodes CASSGQGITGNTIYF.